The sequence of this T cell receptor beta chain was determined in a study of blood T cell repertoires in COVID-19. Background on the study: T cells, B-cell-depleted T cells, or PBMCs supplied cDNA or gDNA.

Profiling relied on immunoSEQ multiplex PCR, and the TCRdb table lists in-frame clones only, not all of them. The sample contains 100,000 to 120,000 clones, 70% to 90% of which appear only once. The CDR3 loop spans 13 amino acids. Germline V CDR1 and CDR2: SQVTM, ANQGSEA. V was pared by 4 bases and J by 3 bases, with 6 bases of the junction left unmatched. This chain connects TRBV29-1 to TRBJ2-7; 7 bases are a match to TRBD2. The TCR was taken from a human donor in a cohort sampled during active COVID-19. Sample: peripheral blood. DNA for the CDR3: TGCAGCGTTGTAACCCGGACTAGCTACGAGCAGTACTTC. This gives the protein CSVVTRTSYEQYF.